The present TCR beta chain was sequenced within a study of T-cell reconstitution after alpha-beta-depleted transplantation in children. Study-wide points: Several hundred expanded graft clones reportedly were the source of alpha-beta T cells about two months after transplant.

Researchers prepared the TCRbeta library using unique molecular identifiers, the study reports. Via MiXCR, TCRdb re-called the PCR reads, giving one row per CDR3 protein. The table has around 500,000 distinct CDR3 sequences, about 21% seen once; the top ten hold roughly 13%. V lost 5 bases and J lost 3, with 11 bases in between. Germline V lookup: CDR1 MNHEY, CDR2 SVGAGI. The CDR3 extends over 13 amino acids. This clonotype was seen at least ten times. Its cognate antigen is unknown. Sample: PBMCs, mostly from graft donor cells, taken 360 days after TCRalphabeta/CD19-depleted stem cell transplant. This receptor was obtained from a boy less than two years old who had a stem cell transplant for acute myeloid leukemia, so the T cells may come from the graft donor. This chain uses TRBV6-5 with TRBJ2-7; D is uncertain. This chain's CDR3 is CASSNNRFYEQYF. The CDR3, as DNA: TGTGCCAGCAGTAACAACAGATTCTACGAGCAGTACTTC.